The 17 T cell receptor beta chains in this list originate from one sample, sequenced in a study of control samples from healthy donors and cancer patients. Here immunoSEQ multiplex PCR was the method, and the copy in TCRdb shows in-frame clones only, minus some. This table has 130,000 or so clones, 70% to 90% appearing once. Sequencing input: blood. These receptors were collected from a man aged 55 to 70 in good health.

The J gene is TRBJ2-7, the V gene TRBV9, with D perhaps matching TRBD1 (6 bases). Per the germline V gene, CDR1 is SGDLS and CDR2 is YYNGEE. The V end was cut by 2 bases, the J end by 7 bases, with 19 bases between. This CDR3 spans 15 amino acids. CDR3 bases: TGTGCCAGCAGCGTCGGGACAAAAATGCTGGGGGAGCAGTACTTC. This codes for CASSVGTKMLGEQYF.

This chain uses TRBV5-4 with TRBJ2-3; 13 nucleotides agree with TRBD2. The CDR3 is made up of 19 amino acids. V lost 4 bases and J lost 2; bases outside the gene matches: 13. CDR1 is SGHNT and CDR2 is YYREEE in the germline V gene (reference sequence). In nucleotides, the CDR3 is TGTGCCAGCAGCCGCCCCCCCGGGACTAGCGGGGTGTCCACAGATACGCAGTATTTT. As protein: CASSRPPGTSGVSTDTQYF.

The chain links TRBV28 to TRBJ1-4, with unresolved D. The V end lost 6 bases, the J end lost 1 base, and 9 bases lay between the germline ends. Germline loops: CDR1 MDHEN, CDR2 SYDVKM. The CDR3 totals 14 residues. The DNA for the CDR3 is TGTGCCAGCAGGCCTGGAGGAACTAATGAAAAACTGTTTTTT. It is translated as CASRPGGTNEKLFF.

The chain combines TRBV6-4 with TRBJ1-5, with unresolved D. Trimming cost V 4 bases and J 5 bases, with 9 bases left between them. CDR1 and CDR2 (germline): MRHNA, SNTAGT. The length of the CDR3 is 13 residues. CDR3 nucleotides: TGTGCCAGCAGTGGTAGGGAGGATCAGCCCCAGCATTTT. Protein: CASSGREDQPQHF.

This sequence joins TRBV7-9 and TRBJ2-5; D might be TRBD1 (6 bases). CDR3 length equals 15 residues. Trimming removed 3 bases at V and 7 bases at J, with 18 bases between. Germline values: CDR1 SEHNR, CDR2 FQNEAQ (reference sequence). The CDR3: CASSFASQGTGTQYF. CDR3 coding DNA: TGTGCCAGCAGCTTCGCCTCACAGGGAACTGGGACCCAGTACTTC.

The chain carries TRBV7-2 and TRBJ1-6, with 10 bases matching TRBD1. This CDR3 has 15 residues. The J segment lost 9 bases and the V segment lost 1 base, leaving 3 bases of the junction unmatched. CDR1 and CDR2 from the germline V gene are SGHTA and FQGNSA. The chain's CDR3 is CASSLDGTGVSPLHF. The CDR3, as DNA: TGTGCCAGCAGCTTAGATGGGACAGGGGTTTCACCCCTCCACTTT.

This chain connects TRBV27 to TRBJ1-5; no firm D call. Trimming took off 0 bases at V and 2 bases at J, with 5 bases between the two ends. Germline CDR1 reads MNHEY; CDR2 reads SMNVEV (reference sequence). The CDR3 has 14 residues. The CDR3 DNA follows: TGTGCCAGCAGTTTATCGATTGGCAATCAGCCCCAGCATTTT. Amino acid sequence: CASSLSIGNQPQHF.

The V call is TRBV5-1, the J call TRBJ2-1; tentatively, D is TRBD1 (5 bases). Germline values: CDR1 SGHRS, CDR2 YFSETQ. This CDR3 spans 13 amino acids. V lost 3 bases and J lost 10, with 14 bases in between. The CDR3 reads CASSSQVSGEQFF. In DNA, the CDR3 is TGCGCCAGCAGCTCTCAAGTCTCAGGGGAGCAGTTCTTC.

A word on this clone: A read error is possible here, since a much larger clone lies one base away. The rearrangement joins TRBV6-5 to TRBJ1-4; D is ambiguous. The V and J ends lost 2 bases and 0 bases respectively, with 7 bases between them. Germline V gene lookup returns CDR1 MNHEY and CDR2 SVGAGI. This CDR3 spans 15 amino acids. CDR3 in DNA: TGTGCCAGCAGTTACAAGGGAGCAACTAATGAAAAACTGTTTTTT. It encodes CASSYKGATNEKLFF.

Only one count was recorded for this clone. This chain joins TRBV25-1 and TRBJ1-3, with D perhaps matching TRBD1 (5 bases). V was pared by 3 bases and J by 2 bases, with 11 bases between. The CDR3 is made up of 15 amino acids. Germline assignment: CDR1 MGHDK and CDR2 SYGVNS. CDR3 DNA: TGTGCCAGCAGTGATGGCAGGGCGGCTGGAAACACCATATATTTT. Protein product: CASSDGRAAGNTIYF.

The gene calls are TRBV18 and TRBJ2-1; no clear D. V lost 4 bases, J lost 7 bases, and 14 bases lay in between. The CDR3 has 14 residues. Germline assignment: CDR1 KGHSH and CDR2 LQKENI. CDR3 sequence reads: CASSLHKSMNEQFF. CDR3 in DNA: TGTGCCAGCTCACTGCATAAATCTATGAATGAGCAGTTCTTC.

The rearrangement uses TRBV7-2 and TRBJ2-1; weak D call: TRBD1 (6 bases). The germline gives CDR1 SGHTA, CDR2 FQGNSA. V lost 2 bases and J lost 7, with 18 bases in between. The CDR3 has 16 residues. DNA for the CDR3: TGTGCCAGCAGCTTATTATTTCTGGGGGCCGGAAATGAGCAGTTCTTC. It is translated as CASSLLFLGAGNEQFF.

The rearrangement joins TRBV28 to TRBJ2-7; D not certain. The germline V gene encodes CDR1 MDHEN and CDR2 SYDVKM. V lost 7 bases to trimming and J lost 4 bases, with 8 bases between them. The CDR3 is made up of 11 amino acids. For the CDR3, the DNA is TGTGCCAGCACCCGTGGTTACGAGCAGTACTTC. As protein: CASTRGYEQYF.

The gene calls are TRBV5-8 and TRBJ1-1; 8 nucleotides match TRBD1. The germline gives CDR1 SGHTS, CDR2 YDEGEE. The CDR3 has 16 amino acids. With 5 bases clipped from V and 1 base from J, the junction kept 10 bases outside the gene matches. The DNA of the CDR3 is TGTGCCAGCAGGCGCGAGCAGGGGGCCAGGAACACTGAAGCTTTCTTT. Translation: CASRREQGARNTEAFF.

The chain uses TRBV27 and TRBJ2-3, with unresolved D. Germline V gene data show CDR1 as MNHEY and CDR2 as SMNVEV (reference sequence). Trimming took 6 bases from V and 6 from J, leaving 10 bases between them. CDR3 length equals 12 residues. CDR3 DNA: TGTGCCAGCAGCTATAACTGGGATACGCAGTATTTT. Translating gives CASSYNWDTQYF.

This clone was found once. The chain carries TRBV4-3 and TRBJ1-1; D remains ambiguous. The CDR3 length is 14 residues. The germline CDR1 and CDR2 sequences are LGHNA and YSLEER. V was shortened by 1 base and J by 1 base, with 7 bases between the two germline ends. The CDR3 DNA is TGCGCCAGCAGCCAAGGACCAGGGAACACTGAAGCTTTCTTT. Its translation: CASSQGPGNTEAFF.

The V gene is TRBV28, the J gene TRBJ1-5; D is unresolved. The CDR3 sequence is 13 residues long. Per the germline V gene, CDR1 is MDHEN and CDR2 is SYDVKM. Trimming took 4 bases from V and 9 from J, leaving 13 bases between them. The CDR3 region has the DNA TGTGCCAGCAGTTCACAGCCGGGATTGCCCCAGCATTTT. This translates into CASSSQPGLPQHF.